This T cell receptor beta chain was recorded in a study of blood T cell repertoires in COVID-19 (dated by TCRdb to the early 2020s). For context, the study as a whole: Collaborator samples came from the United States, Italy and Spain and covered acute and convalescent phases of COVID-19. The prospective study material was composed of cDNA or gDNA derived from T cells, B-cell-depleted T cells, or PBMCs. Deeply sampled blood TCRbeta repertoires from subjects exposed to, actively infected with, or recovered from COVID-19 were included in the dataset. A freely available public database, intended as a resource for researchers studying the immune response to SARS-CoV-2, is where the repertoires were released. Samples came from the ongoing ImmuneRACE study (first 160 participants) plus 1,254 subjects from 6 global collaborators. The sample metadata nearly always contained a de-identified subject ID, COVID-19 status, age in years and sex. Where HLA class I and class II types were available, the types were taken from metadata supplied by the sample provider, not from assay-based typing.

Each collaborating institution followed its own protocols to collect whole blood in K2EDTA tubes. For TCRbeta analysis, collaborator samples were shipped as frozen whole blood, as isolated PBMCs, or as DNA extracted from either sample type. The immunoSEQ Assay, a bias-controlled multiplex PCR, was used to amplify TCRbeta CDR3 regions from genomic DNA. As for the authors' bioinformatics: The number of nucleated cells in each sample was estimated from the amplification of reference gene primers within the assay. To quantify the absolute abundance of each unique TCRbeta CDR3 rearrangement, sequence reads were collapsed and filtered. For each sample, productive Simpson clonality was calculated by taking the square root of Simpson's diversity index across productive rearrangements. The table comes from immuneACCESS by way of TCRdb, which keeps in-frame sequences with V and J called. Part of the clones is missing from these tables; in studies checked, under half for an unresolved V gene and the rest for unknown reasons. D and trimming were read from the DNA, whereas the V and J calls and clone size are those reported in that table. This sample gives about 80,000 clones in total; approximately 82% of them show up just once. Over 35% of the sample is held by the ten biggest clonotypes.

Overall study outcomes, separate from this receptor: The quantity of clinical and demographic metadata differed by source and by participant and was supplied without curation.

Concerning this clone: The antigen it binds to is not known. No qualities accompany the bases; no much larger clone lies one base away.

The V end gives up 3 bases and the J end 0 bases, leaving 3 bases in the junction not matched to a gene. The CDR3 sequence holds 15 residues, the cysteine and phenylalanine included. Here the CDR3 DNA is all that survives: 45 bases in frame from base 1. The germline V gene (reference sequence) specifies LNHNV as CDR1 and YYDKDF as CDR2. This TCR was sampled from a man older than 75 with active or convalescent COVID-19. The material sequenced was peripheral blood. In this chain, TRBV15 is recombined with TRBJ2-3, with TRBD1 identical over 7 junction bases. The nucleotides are TGTGCCACCAGCAGGCGGACAGGCAGCACAGATACGCAGTATTTT. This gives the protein CATSRRTGSTDTQYF.